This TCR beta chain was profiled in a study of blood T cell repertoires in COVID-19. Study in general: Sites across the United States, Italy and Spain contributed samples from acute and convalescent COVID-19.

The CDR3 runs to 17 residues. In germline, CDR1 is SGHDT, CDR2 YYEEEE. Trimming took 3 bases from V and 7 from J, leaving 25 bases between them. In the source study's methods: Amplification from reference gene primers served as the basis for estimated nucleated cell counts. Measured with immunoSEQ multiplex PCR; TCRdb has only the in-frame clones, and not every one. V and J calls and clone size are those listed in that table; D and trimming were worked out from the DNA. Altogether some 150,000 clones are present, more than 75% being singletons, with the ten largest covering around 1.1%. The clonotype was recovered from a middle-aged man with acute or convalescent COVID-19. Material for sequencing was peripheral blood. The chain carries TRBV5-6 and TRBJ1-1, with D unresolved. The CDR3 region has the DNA TGTGCCAGCAGCTGGTGCCAAAGCGAGGTTCGAACGAGTGAAGCTTTCTTT. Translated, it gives CASSWCQSEVRTSEAFF.